This entry lists 24 T cell receptor beta chains sequenced from one sample in a study of beta chain features in type 1 diabetes (dated by TCRdb to 2017 to 2018). Findings and caveats that apply to the study as a whole: A moderate but significant shortening of TCRB CDR3 length was observed in type 1 diabetes patients in all four CD4+ subsets.

The protocol used for the library was the immunoSEQ multiplex PCR assay. The entire amount of isolated RNA was reverse transcribed using the High Capacity cDNA Reverse Transcription Kit, so the sequenced TCRB transcripts were expressed ones. TCRdb holds this immuneACCESS table with in-frame rearrangements only. Some clones are missing; in checked studies, unresolved V genes explain under half, and the rest has no known cause. The sample table shows 640,000 or so clones, and about an eighth are seen once. The ten largest clones capture about 0.02% of the sample. Their recognized antigens are unknown. Sequencing input: naive CD4+ T cells from blood. The intended sense of this specimen's cell subset or site label: true naive CD4+ T cells. The source is a man between 18 and 29 years old with type 1 diabetes.

The genes are TRBV11-2 and TRBJ2-5; D might be TRBD2 (5 bases). Germline CDR1 is SGHAT and CDR2 is FQNNGV. Trimming took off 5 bases at V and 5 bases at J, with 18 bases between the two ends. The CDR3 totals 15 residues. CDR3 loop: CASSLARGNGETQYF. The CDR3 DNA reads TGTGCCAGCAGCCTGGCCCGGGGTAACGGTGAGACCCAGTACTTC.

V is TRBV9 and J is TRBJ1-1; the D gene is possibly TRBD1 (6 bases). V shed 0 bases and J shed 1 base, with 31 bases lying between them. CDR1 is SGDLS, CDR2 YYNGEE, per germline. This CDR3 spans 22 amino acids. CDR3 sequence: CASSVAGVKAAGAQKENTEAFF. DNA for the CDR3: TGTGCCAGCAGCGTAGCGGGGGTCAAGGCCGCAGGGGCCCAAAAAGAGAACACTGAAGCTTTCTTT.

This clone has a handful of counts. The CDR3 is CASSSGTNYGYTF. The CDR3 DNA sequence: TGTGCCAGCAGCTCAGGGACTAACTATGGCTACACCTTC. V usage is TRBV28 and J usage is TRBJ1-2; D might be TRBD1 (5 bases). V was shortened by 6 bases and J by 0 bases, with 8 bases between the two germline ends. CDR1 and CDR2 (germline): MDHEN, SYDVKM. The CDR3 totals 13 residues.

There are a few counts of this clone. The V call is TRBV19, the J call TRBJ1-2; 9 positions match TRBD1. The CDR3 length is 14 residues. In germline, CDR1 is LNHDA, CDR2 SQIVND (reference sequence). J was trimmed by 5 bases and V by 6 bases; bases with no gene match: 7. The CDR3 nucleotides read TGTGCCAGTAGACTGGGACAGGGAGGTTATGGCTACACCTTC. Translation gives CASRLGQGGYGYTF.

This clone turned up a few times. The chain links TRBV9 to TRBJ1-5; the D gene is possibly TRBD1 (5 bases). Trimming shortened V by 0 bases and J by 1 base, and 8 bases separated the two germline ends. CDR1 and CDR2 (germline): SGDLS, YYNGEE. CDR3 length equals 15 residues. The CDR3 loop reads CASSVDSGSNQPQHF. The CDR3, as DNA: TGTGCCAGCAGCGTAGACTCAGGGAGCAATCAGCCCCAGCATTTT.

This clone was detected a few times. V and J are TRBV5-4 and TRBJ2-7, with D possibly TRBD1 on 6 matching bases. CDR1 and CDR2 (germline): SGHNT, YYREEE (reference sequence). This CDR3 contains 13 residues. Trimming took off 4 bases at V and 2 bases at J, with 10 bases between the two ends. The CDR3, as DNA: TGTGCCAGCAGCCCGGGACAAACCTACGAGCAGTACTTC. It yields the protein CASSPGQTYEQYF.

The rearrangement links TRBV29-1 to TRBJ2-3; 7 positions agree with TRBD2. V lost 3 bases to trimming and J lost 4 bases; unmatched junction nucleotides: 7. The CDR3 loop spans 14 amino acids. The germline gives CDR1 SQVTM, CDR2 ANQGSEA. The chain's CDR3 is CSVDTAGLSDTQYF. The CDR3 bases are TGCAGCGTTGACACAGCGGGGTTGTCAGATACGCAGTATTTT.

This clone was detected a few times. The chain joins TRBV30 to TRBJ1-1; D uncertain. Germline V lookup: CDR1 GTSNPN, CDR2 SVGIG (reference sequence). This CDR3 region has 14 residues. V was pared by 5 bases and J by 0 bases, with 13 bases between. CDR3 sequence (DNA): TGTGCCTGGGCCCCGGTCACTTTGAACACTGAAGCTTTCTTT. Translating gives CAWAPVTLNTEAFF.

This clone is a singleton in its sample. In DNA, the CDR3 is TGTGCCAGCAGTGGAACACACGGGACTCAGCCCCAGCATTTT. Protein: CASSGTHGTQPQHF. The chain joins TRBV9 to TRBJ1-5; tentative D call: TRBD1 (5 bases). The V and J ends lost 5 bases and 6 bases respectively, with 15 bases between them. The CDR3 length is 14 residues. CDR1 and CDR2 from the germline V gene are SGDLS and YYNGEE.

This clone was counted a few times. The rearrangement links TRBV18 to TRBJ2-1, with 7 bases fitting TRBD1. The V and J ends lost 3 bases and 3 bases, in that order; junction bases with no gene match: 8. The germline gives CDR1 KGHSH, CDR2 LQKENI. CDR3 length: 16 residues. In nucleotides, the CDR3 is TGTGCCAGCTCACCCCCCCGACAGGGATACTACAATGAGCAGTTCTTC. It yields the protein CASSPPRQGYYNEQFF.

This chain joins TRBV6-5 and TRBJ2-1; the D is unclear. The CDR3 covers 11 residues. The V gene lost 8 bases and the J gene lost 7 bases, with 9 bases spanning the gap. CDR1 and CDR2 (germline): MNHEY, SVGAGI. For the CDR3, the DNA is TGTGCCAGCCGTCAGTGGAATGAGCAGTTCTTC. It encodes CASRQWNEQFF.

The gene calls are TRBV9 and TRBJ1-2; a possible D gene is TRBD1 (5 bases). Germline lookup yields CDR1 SGDLS and CDR2 YYNGEE. V was pared by 6 bases and J by 3 bases, with 12 bases between. CDR3 length: 13 residues. CDR3 sequence (DNA): TGTGCCAGCACCTCGGGGCGGGACTATGGCTACACCTTC. It yields the protein CASTSGRDYGYTF.

The CDR3 spells CASSLGSRQETQYF. CDR3 in DNA: TGTGCCAGCAGCTTAGGCTCGAGGCAAGAGACCCAGTACTTC. The chain recombines TRBV7-9 with TRBJ2-5; no reliable D call. V was clipped by 1 base and J by 2 bases, with 8 bases between them. This CDR3 is built from 14 residues. CDR1 is SEHNR and CDR2 is FQNEAQ in the germline V gene (reference sequence). Full variable domain (rest looked up from reference TRBV7-9 and TRBJ2-5): DTGVSQNPRHKITKRGQNVTFRCDPISEHNRLYWYRQTLGQGPEFLTYFQNEAQLEKSRLLSDRFSAERPKGSFSTLEIQRTEQGDSAMYLCASSLGSRQETQYFGPGTRLLVL.

As for this clone: Other DNA sequences from this sample encode an identical CDR3 as well. The chain joins TRBV18 to TRBJ2-3, with D perhaps TRBD2 (6 bases). This CDR3 comprises 15 residues. Germline CDR1 KGHSH, CDR2 LQKENI. V was pared by 3 bases and J by 3 bases, with 13 bases between. This CDR3 reads CASSPGTGRTDTQYF. CDR3 nucleotides: TGTGCCAGCTCACCCGGGACTGGTCGGACAGATACGCAGTATTTT.

DNA of the CDR3: TGTGCCAGCACCCGCAATTACGGGAATGAGCAGTTCTTC. Translated, it gives CASTRNYGNEQFF. V and J are TRBV6-6 and TRBJ2-1, with unresolved D. CDR1 and CDR2 from the germline V gene are MNHNY and SVGAGI (reference sequence). CDR3 length: 13 amino acids. Deletions cut 7 bases from V and 7 bases from J, with 14 bases between.

Details on this clone: Other DNA sequences in this specimen translate into the identical CDR3. The chain is built from TRBV9 and TRBJ1-5; the D is unclear. The CDR3 has 14 residues. Germline V gene lookup returns CDR1 SGDLS and CDR2 YYNGEE. The germline V and J ends were trimmed by 0 bases and 5 bases, with 9 bases remaining between them. The chain's CDR3 is CASSVEGWDQPQHF. In DNA form, the CDR3 reads TGTGCCAGCAGCGTAGAAGGATGGGATCAGCCCCAGCATTTT.

This clone was picked up a small number of times. This rearrangement joins TRBV28 to TRBJ1-6; TRBD1 matches 8 bases. Germline V lookup: CDR1 MDHEN, CDR2 SYDVKM. Germline trimming cut 6 bases from V and 8 bases from J; bases unmatched to any gene: 6. The CDR3 length is 14 residues. CDR3 DNA sequence: TGTGCCAGCAGCTCCACAGGGGGTGATTCACCCCTCCACTTT. Protein sequence: CASSSTGGDSPLHF.

This sequence joins TRBV28 and TRBJ2-1; TRBD2 aligns across 7 bases. The CDR3 consists of 15 residues. V shed 5 bases, J shed 0 bases, and the junction held 4 bases outside the gene matches. Per germline, CDR1 MDHEN and CDR2 SYDVKM. The CDR3 region has the DNA TGTGCCAGCAGTAGAGCGGGGAACTCCTACAATGAGCAGTTCTTC. It translates to CASSRAGNSYNEQFF. Filled out from reference TRBV28 and TRBJ2-1, the complete variable domain reads DVKVTQSSRYLVKRTGEKVFLECVQDMDHENMFWYRQDPGLGLRLIYFSYDVKMKEKGDIPEGYSVSREKKERFSLILESASTNQTSMYLCASSRAGNSYNEQFFGPGTRLTVL.

V gene TRBV11-3 combines with J gene TRBJ2-1; D possibly corresponds to TRBD2 (6 bases). CDR1 is SGHNT, CDR2 YENEEA, per germline. This CDR3 is 14 amino acids long. Trimming cost V 9 bases and J 4 bases, with 16 bases left between them. The CDR3 loop is CARQLAPSYNEQFF. CDR3 nucleotide sequence: TGTGCCAGGCAACTAGCCCCGAGTTACAATGAGCAGTTCTTC.

Notes on this clone: The germline gene is not matched at one end of the junction; a read error may be the cause. The chain carries TRBV14 and TRBJ2-2, with D possibly TRBD1 on 5 matching bases. CDR3 length equals 16 residues. Looked up from germline, CDR1 is SGHDN and CDR2 is FVKESK. In DNA, the CDR3 is TGTGCCAGCAGCCAAATGGCAGGGTCGAACGCCGGGGAGCTGTTTTTT. Protein sequence: CASSQMAGSNAGELFF.

This clone was detected only a few times. The sample has other DNA sequences that encode this CDR3 too. This sequence joins TRBV29-1 and TRBJ1-1, with D uncertain. Germline-derived CDR1 and CDR2 are SQVTM and ANQGSEA. CDR3 length equals 13 residues. Trimming cost V 1 base and J 2 bases, with 8 bases left between them. DNA for the CDR3: TGCAGCGTTGAAGTTCAGGATAACACTGAAGCTTTCTTT. This encodes CSVEVQDNTEAFF.

V usage is TRBV6-5 and J usage is TRBJ2-5, with a tentative D call TRBD1 (6 bases). The CDR3 is 16 residues long. Germline lookup yields CDR1 MNHEY and CDR2 SVGAGI. Trimming stripped 2 bases from V and 4 bases from J, with 17 bases between. The CDR3 region has the DNA TGTGCCAGCAGTTACCTCACAGGGCCGACCAGAGAGACCCAGTACTTC. It translates to CASSYLTGPTRETQYF.

This clone appeared a few times. Additional DNA sequences in this sample encode the identical CDR3. The chain uses TRBV29-1 and TRBJ2-6; TRBD1 matches at 9 bases. Germline-derived CDR1 and CDR2 are SQVTM and ANQGSEA. The CDR3 has 15 residues. With 3 bases clipped from V and 4 bases from J, the junction kept 4 bases outside the gene matches. Here the CDR3 reads CSVEGQGAGANVLTF. The CDR3 DNA reads TGCAGCGTTGAGGGACAGGGCGCAGGGGCCAACGTCCTGACTTTC.

This clone has a handful of counts. J is TRBJ1-3 and V is TRBV13; D is uncertain. This CDR3 is 14 amino acids long. CDR1 is PRHDT, CDR2 FYEKMQ, per germline (reference sequence). Trimming removed 0 bases from V and 4 bases from J, with 7 bases in between. The CDR3 bases are TGTGCCAGCAGCTTAGGACAGATGGGAAACACCATATATTTT. Encoded protein: CASSLGQMGNTIYF.